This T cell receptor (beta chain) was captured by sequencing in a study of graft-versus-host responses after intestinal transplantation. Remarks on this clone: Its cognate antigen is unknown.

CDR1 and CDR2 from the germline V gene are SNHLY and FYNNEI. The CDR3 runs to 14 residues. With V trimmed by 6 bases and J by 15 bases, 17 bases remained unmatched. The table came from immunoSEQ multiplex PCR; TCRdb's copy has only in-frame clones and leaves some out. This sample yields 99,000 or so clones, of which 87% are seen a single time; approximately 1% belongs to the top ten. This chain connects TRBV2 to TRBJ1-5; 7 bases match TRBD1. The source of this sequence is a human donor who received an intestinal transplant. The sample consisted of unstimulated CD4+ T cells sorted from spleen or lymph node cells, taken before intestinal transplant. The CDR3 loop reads CASRRTGMNQLWHF. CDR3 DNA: TGTGCCAGCAGGCGGACAGGAATGAATCAGCTCTGGCATTTT. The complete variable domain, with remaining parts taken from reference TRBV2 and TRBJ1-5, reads EPEVTQTPSHQVTQMGQEVILRCVPISNHLYFYWYRQILGQKVEFLVSFYNNEISEKSEIFDDQFSVERPDGSNFTLKIRSTKLEDSAMYFCASRRTGMNQLWHFGDGTRLSIL.